This TCR beta chain appears in the sequencing data of a study of shared clonotypes between healthy human individuals. The method was immunoSEQ multiplex PCR; TCRdb's version includes in-frame clones alone and lacks a portion of them. Found here are about 1.5 million clones, 95% to 99% of them singletons; the top ten hold around 0.45%. Specimen: naive CD4+ T cells sorted from blood. Subset denoted: CD45RA+ positively selected. This sequence originates from a man aged 25-45 years in good health.

CDR3 sequence reads: CASSSAGTSGIPYEQYF. DNA of the CDR3: TGTGCCAGCAGCTCCGCCGGGACTAGCGGGATCCCCTACGAGCAGTACTTC. The rearrangement joins TRBV7-9 to TRBJ2-7; 13 bases line up with TRBD2. The CDR3 consists of 17 residues. J lost 2 bases, V lost 4 bases, and 8 bases had no gene match. Germline V gene sequence: CDR1 SEHNR, CDR2 FQNEAQ (reference sequence). The variable domain in full, with the rest retrieved from reference TRBV7-9 and TRBJ2-7, is DTGVSQNPRHKITKRGQNVTFRCDPISEHNRLYWYRQTLGQGPEFLTYFQNEAQLEKSRLLSDRFSAERPKGSFSTLEIQRTEQGDSAMYLCASSSAGTSGIPYEQYFGPGTRLTVT.